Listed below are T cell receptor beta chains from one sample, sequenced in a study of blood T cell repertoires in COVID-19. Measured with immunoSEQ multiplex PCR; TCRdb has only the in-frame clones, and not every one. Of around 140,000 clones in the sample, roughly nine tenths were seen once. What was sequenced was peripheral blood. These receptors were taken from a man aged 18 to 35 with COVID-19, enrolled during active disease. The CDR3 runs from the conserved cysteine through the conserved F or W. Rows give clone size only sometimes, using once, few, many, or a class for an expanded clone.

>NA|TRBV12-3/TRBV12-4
CASSFWGVNEQFF
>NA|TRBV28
CASSLWGVGGLNRIYEQYF
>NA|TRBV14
CASSHPLAGGQGTQYF
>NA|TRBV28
CASTGQGTNEKLLF
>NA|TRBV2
CATQGLAENTGELFF
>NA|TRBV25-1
CASSEYSYEQYF
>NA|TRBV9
CASSVDSGGTGETQYF
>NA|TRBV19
CASSTPGQTYEQYF
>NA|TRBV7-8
CASSLGRVLLANTGELFF
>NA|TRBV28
CASSSGQGVLGEQYF
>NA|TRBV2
CARGSGVRPYNEQFF
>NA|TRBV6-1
CASSEGPAVNYGYTF
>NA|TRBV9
CASQGQNSYEQYF
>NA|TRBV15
CATSRRTGYTGELFF
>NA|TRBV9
CASSVLGVNQETQYF
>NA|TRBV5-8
CASQLMSAAPEAFF
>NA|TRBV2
CASSLQGNYGYTF
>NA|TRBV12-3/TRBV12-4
CASSPGRTYEQYF
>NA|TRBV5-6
CASSLAPGGNYGYTF
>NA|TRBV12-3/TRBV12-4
CASSFGGNNEQFF
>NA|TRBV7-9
CASSLLGTGRSSPLHF
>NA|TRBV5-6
CASSLGAGSIDEQYF
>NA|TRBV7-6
CASSLRSGAYEQYF
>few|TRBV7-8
CASAGGSPSNQPQHF
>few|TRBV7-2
CASSFNRGTGELFF
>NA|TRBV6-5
CASGWDRGPYEQYF
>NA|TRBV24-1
CATSKRLAVNTGELFF
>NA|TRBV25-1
CASSGGTGPYEQYF
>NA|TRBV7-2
CASSLVAGAGNEQFF
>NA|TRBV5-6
CASSLGQGLYEQYF
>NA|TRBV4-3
CASSQGGLAGTDTQYF
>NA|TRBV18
CASSRLAGRGATDTQYF
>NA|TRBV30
CAWSGTALNYGYTF
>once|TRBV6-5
CASSYSIPVYTGELFF
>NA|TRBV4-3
CASSQGLGTYEQYF
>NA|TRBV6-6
CASSYSSSGSTDTQYF
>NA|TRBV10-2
CASSESTGGNRNTIYF
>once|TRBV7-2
CASSFPLAGVPRETQYF
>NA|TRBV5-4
CASSFWNTSPNEQFF
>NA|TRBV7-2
CASSLGAGRHNEQFF
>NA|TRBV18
CASSPETGNSGNTIYF
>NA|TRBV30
CAWSNPPLGGTNTEAFF
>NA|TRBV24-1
CATSDSGQGDTQYF
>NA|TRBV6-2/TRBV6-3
CASSYLLGTGDEKLLF
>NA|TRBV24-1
CATSDSGGYGNSNQPQHF
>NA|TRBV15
CATSSTGQGRGYGAGELFF
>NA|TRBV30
CAWSVHIQSYGYTF
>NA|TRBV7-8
CASSLQGLEEKLFF
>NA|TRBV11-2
CASSSGLVSEQFF
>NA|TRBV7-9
CASSPQTGGGSYHLHF
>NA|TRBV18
CASSPYSNTEAFF
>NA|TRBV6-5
CASSEGLALYNEQFF
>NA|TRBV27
CASSPQGAYNSPLHF
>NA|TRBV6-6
CASSTTGFDEQYF
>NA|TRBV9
CASSEAVYNEQFF